This T cell receptor beta chain was observed in a study of CD8+CD57+ T cells in acquired aplastic anemia. Across the whole study: Mean DNA quantity obtained from sorted CD4+ and CD8+ cells was 3 to 4 ug. Study-wide points: The number of CD8+ CDR3 sequences shared by patients and controls was 25 to 35. Levels of CD8+ Simpson's diversity were not significantly distinct in patients versus controls.

A word on this clonotype: Its antigen remains unidentified.

Between the trimmed V and J ends, which lost 3 bases and 4 bases, there was a span of 13 bases. CDR1 SGHDT and CDR2 YYEEEE come from the germline V gene. The CDR3 extends over 14 amino acids. Investigators profiled TCR beta VDJ and CDR3 from genomic DNA template. Each CDR3 protein is one row after TCRdb ran MiXCR on the reads. This sample has about 270,000 distinct CDR3 sequences, with 55% to 65% found just once. The sequence was obtained from a human donor with severe aplastic anemia or a healthy control (not recorded which). Specimen: sorted CD4+, CD8+, or CD8+CD57+ T cells (not recorded which) from PBMCs. This rearrangement joins TRBV5-6 to TRBJ1-1; D remains unclear. The CDR3 protein is CASSYRQLPTEAFF. The DNA of the CDR3 is TGTGCCAGCAGCTACCGACAACTCCCCACTGAAGCTTTCTTT.